Below, 29 T cell receptor beta chains from the same sample are listed, as sequenced in a study of cytotoxic CD8 clonotypes in ibrutinib-treated CLL (dated by TCRdb to the early 2020s). The time point tag for this specimen amounts to: progressive disease on ibrutinib. The library was obtained by the immunoSEQ multiplex PCR assay. TCRdb took this table from immuneACCESS and kept in-frame rearrangements with V and J called. Such tables lack part of the clones; where checked against another copy, unresolved V genes explain under half of the gap, and the rest is unexplained. Here the sample has 150,000 to 200,000 clones; around nine tenths occur a single time. Around 2.7% of the sample lies in the top ten. Here the sequenced sample was PBMCs, taken at disease progression, from a patient treated with ibrutinib. Every receptor here comes from a human donor with chronic lymphocytic leukemia.

The chain is built from TRBV6-5 and TRBJ1-4, with D unresolved. Germline CDR1 is MNHEY and CDR2 is SVGAGI. The CDR3 is 14 residues long. Trimming pared 0 bases from V and 7 bases from J, leaving 9 bases between. The CDR3 reads CASSYSNGVEKLFF. Here the CDR3 DNA reads TGTGCCAGCAGTTACTCGAACGGGGTTGAAAAACTGTTTTTT.

This clone was counted at least ten times. The rearrangement links TRBV21-1 to TRBJ1-2; the listed D gene, TRBD1, was not tested against the DNA. TRBV21-1 is flagged as a pseudogene. The CDR3 has 14 residues. The DNA of the CDR3 is TGTGCCAGCAGCAGCGGGCAGGGGGCGGGTGGCTACACCTTC. Its protein product is CASSSGQGAGGYTF.

The J gene is TRBJ1-1, the V gene TRBV18; D gene unclear. The CDR3 extends over 12 amino acids. Germline V gene sequence: CDR1 KGHSH, CDR2 LQKENI. Trimming took off 4 bases at V and 0 bases at J, with 3 bases between the two ends. CDR3 region: CASSLVNTEAFF. The CDR3 DNA is TGTGCCAGCTCACTGGTGAACACTGAAGCTTTCTTT.

This clone showed up just once. The genes are TRBV7-8 and TRBJ1-1; TRBD1 matches at 8 bases. The CDR3 is 16 residues long. The ends lost 2 bases at V and 0 bases at J; junction bases unmatched: 5. CDR1 and CDR2 from the germline V gene are SGHVS and FQNEAQ. CDR3 DNA sequence: TGTGCCAGCAGCTTAAACCGACAGGGGTTGAACACTGAAGCTTTCTTT. It encodes CASSLNRQGLNTEAFF.

The V and J genes are TRBV7-3 and TRBJ2-5, with D possibly being TRBD1 or TRBD2 (5 bases each). The CDR3 is 13 amino acids. V was trimmed by 5 bases and J by 4 bases, leaving 11 bases between them. The germline V gene has CDR1 SGHTA and CDR2 FQGTGA. The CDR3 loop is CASSPMRGETQYF. CDR3 DNA: TGTGCCAGCAGCCCTATGAGGGGAGAGACCCAGTACTTC.

V gene TRBV7-6 combines with J gene TRBJ2-1; D may be TRBD2 (5 bases). V lost 5 bases to trimming and J lost 0 bases, with 11 bases between them. This CDR3 contains 15 residues. CDR1 and CDR2 (germline): SGHVS, FNYEAQ. CDR3 in amino acids: CASSPSTSSYNEQFF. In DNA form, the CDR3 reads TGTGCCAGCAGCCCGAGTACTAGCTCCTACAATGAGCAGTTCTTC. The entire variable domain, with the rest obtained from reference TRBV7-6 and TRBJ2-1, is as follows: GAGVSQSPRYKVTKRGQDVALRCDPISGHVSLYWYRQALGQGPEFLTYFNYEAQQDKSGLPNDRFSAERPEGSISTLTIQRTEQRDSAMYRCASSPSTSSYNEQFFGPGTRLTVL.

V usage is TRBV15 and J usage is TRBJ1-4; TRBD1 might be the D (5 bases). The V gene lost 0 bases and the J gene lost 0 bases, with 8 bases spanning the gap. Germline V gene data show CDR1 as LNHNV and CDR2 as YYDKDF (reference sequence). The CDR3 totals 16 residues. Here the CDR3 reads CATSREAGATNEKLFF. In nucleotides, the CDR3 is TGTGCCACCAGCAGAGAGGCGGGGGCAACTAATGAAAAACTGTTTTTT.

This clone was detected only once. The chain recombines TRBV6-1 with TRBJ1-1; D may be TRBD1 (5 bases). Trimming left V 11 bases short and J 7 bases short, with 14 bases between. Germline V lookup: CDR1 MNHNS, CDR2 SASEGT. The CDR3 spans 11 residues. CDR3 in DNA: TGTGCCGGAGGAGGGGACGGTGAAGCTTTCTTT. Translation gives CAGGGDGEAFF.

The V call is TRBV28, the J call TRBJ2-1; TRBD1 matches 10 bases. This CDR3 spans 17 amino acids. Germline V gives CDR1 MDHEN, CDR2 SYDVKM. J was trimmed by 8 bases and V by 5 bases; bases with no gene match: 15. The CDR3 sequence is CASSISRDRGYRDEQFF. CDR3 nucleotides: TGTGCCAGCAGTATTTCCCGGGACAGGGGATATCGGGATGAGCAGTTCTTC.

This chain joins TRBV9 and TRBJ2-7; no clear D gene. This CDR3 is 14 amino acids long. Germline V gene data show CDR1 as SGDLS and CDR2 as YYNGEE. Trimming left V 0 bases short and J 3 bases short, with 10 bases between. Here the CDR3 reads CASSVEGRHYEQYF. CDR3 coding DNA: TGTGCCAGCAGCGTAGAGGGCAGACACTACGAGCAGTACTTC.

The chain uses TRBV5-1 and TRBJ1-2; D remains unclear. The CDR3 has 17 residues. The germline V gene has CDR1 SGHRS and CDR2 YFSETQ. With 0 bases removed from V and 0 bases from J, the gap between germline ends came to 15 bases. The CDR3 here is CASSLGQIETTNYGYTF. The CDR3 coding sequence is TGCGCCAGCAGCTTGGGGCAGATTGAAACAACTAACTATGGCTACACCTTC.

V is TRBV9 and J is TRBJ2-3; perhaps TRBD2 as D (6 bases). Per the germline V gene, CDR1 is SGDLS and CDR2 is YYNGEE. The CDR3 is 15 residues long. Between the trimmed V and J ends, which lost 0 bases and 1 base, there was a span of 9 bases. The CDR3 is CASSVGASGTDTQYF. The CDR3, as DNA: TGTGCCAGCAGCGTAGGGGCTAGCGGCACAGATACGCAGTATTTT.

The J gene is TRBJ2-6, the V gene TRBV7-6; D may be TRBD1 (5 bases). Deletions cut 0 bases from V and 4 bases from J, with 10 bases between. The CDR3 consists of 16 residues. Germline CDR1 and CDR2: SGHVS and FNYEAQ. CDR3 DNA sequence: TGTGCCAGCAGCTTAGCAGGGGCAGGGGGGGCCAACGTCCTGACTTTC. This translates into CASSLAGAGGANVLTF.

This rearrangement joins TRBV2 to TRBJ1-5; D may be TRBD1 (5 bases). Germline CDR1 reads SNHLY; CDR2 reads FYNNEI. CDR3 length: 12 residues. V lost 7 bases and J lost 8, with 12 bases in between. DNA for the CDR3: TGTGCCAGCACTCAGGGCTCGGAGCCCCAGCATTTT. This encodes CASTQGSEPQHF.

The rearrangement uses TRBV29-1 and TRBJ2-7, with 8 bases identical to TRBD1. CDR3 length: 12 residues. With V trimmed by 7 bases and J by 5 bases, 7 bases remained unmatched. CDR1 and CDR2 from the germline V gene are SQVTM and ANQGSEA. CDR3 DNA sequence: TGCAGCGCCTGGACAGGGCAACACGAGCAGTACTTC. Amino acids: CSAWTGQHEQYF.

The rearrangement links TRBV19 to TRBJ1-3; 9 bases fit TRBD1. Germline trimming cut 6 bases from V and 2 bases from J; bases unmatched to any gene: 8. Germline V gives CDR1 LNHDA, CDR2 SQIVND (reference sequence). This CDR3 has 16 residues. The CDR3 DNA reads TGTGCCAGTAGAGATAGGACAGGGGTCCCTGGAAACACCATATATTTT. It specifies CASRDRTGVPGNTIYF. The entire variable domain, with the rest obtained from reference TRBV19 and TRBJ1-3, is as follows: DGGITQSPKYLFRKEGQNVTLSCEQNLNHDAMYWYRQDPGQGLRLIYYSQIVNDFQKGDIAEGYSVSREKKESFPLTVTSAQKNPTAFYLCASRDRTGVPGNTIYFGEGSWLTVV.

A remark on this clone: Relative to the germline gene, one junction end is altered; a read error may explain this. The chain is built from TRBV7-6 and TRBJ2-5; the D call may be TRBD1 or TRBD2 (5 bases each). The germline gives CDR1 SGHVS, CDR2 FNYEAQ. The CDR3 covers 16 residues. CDR3 region: CASSPLPSGAQGTQYF. The CDR3 nucleotides read TGTGCCAGCAGCCCCCTTCCGTCCGGGGCCCAAGGGACCCAGTACTTC.

This clone has just a few counts. The chain employs TRBV5-6 and TRBJ2-1, with 10 bases identical to TRBD2. The CDR3 is 15 amino acids. Germline V CDR1 and CDR2: SGHDT, YYEEEE. J gave up 9 bases and V 6 bases, and 12 bases lay outside the gene matches. The CDR3 loop is CASTRRGLALIEQFF. In nucleotides, the CDR3 is TGTGCCAGCACTCGAAGGGGACTAGCGTTGATTGAGCAGTTCTTC.

The gene calls are TRBV5-1 and TRBJ1-4; D ambiguous. Germline V gene data show CDR1 as SGHRS and CDR2 as YFSETQ. Trimming left V 0 bases short and J 6 bases short, with 15 bases between. The CDR3 is made up of 16 amino acids. The CDR3 loop reads CASSLVPSGIDEKLFF. CDR3 bases: TGCGCCAGCAGCTTGGTGCCGTCCGGTATAGATGAAAAACTGTTTTTT.

This chain links TRBV5-5 with TRBJ1-2; 10 bases align to TRBD1. J gave up 5 bases and V 1 base, and 5 bases lay outside the gene matches. Germline CDR1 is SGHKS and CDR2 is YYEKEE (reference sequence). CDR3 size: 15 residues. CDR3 in DNA: TGTGCCAGCAGCTTGTGGGGACAGGGGAATTATGGCTACACCTTC. This gives the protein CASSLWGQGNYGYTF.

This clone appeared a single time. V gene TRBV5-6 combines with J gene TRBJ2-7; D might be TRBD2 (5 bases). The CDR3 is 12 residues long. From germline, CDR1 is SGHDT and CDR2 YYEEEE. The ends were cut back, 0 bases at V and 7 bases at J, with 8 bases in the middle. CDR3 sequence reads: CASSLGSGEQYF. As DNA, the CDR3 is TGTGCCAGCAGCTTGGGATCGGGGGAGCAGTACTTC.

The chain is built from TRBV4-3 and TRBJ1-1; no reliable D call. V lost 0 bases to trimming and J lost 10 bases, with 15 bases between them. Germline V gene sequence: CDR1 LGHNA, CDR2 YSLEER. CDR3 length: 14 amino acids. This CDR3 is CASSQELSFARAFF. Here the CDR3 DNA reads TGCGCCAGCAGCCAAGAATTATCTTTTGCCCGAGCTTTCTTT.

The chain combines TRBV2 with TRBJ1-1; the match to TRBD1 covers 12 bases. The CDR3 has 15 residues. V trimming: 5 bases; J trimming: 4 bases; junction bases outside the gene matches: 5. Germline CDR1 and CDR2: SNHLY and FYNNEI. CDR3 sequence: CASSPGTGGSTEAFF. In DNA form, the CDR3 reads TGTGCCAGCAGTCCCGGGACAGGGGGCAGCACTGAAGCTTTCTTT.

A single count supports this clone. The gene calls are TRBV10-1 and TRBJ2-2; maybe TRBD2 (5 bases). The CDR3 extends over 14 amino acids. CDR1 and CDR2 (germline): WNHNN, SYGVQD (reference sequence). With 8 bases removed from V and 4 bases from J, the gap between germline ends came to 14 bases. This CDR3 reads CASGRTGVTGELFF. CDR3 DNA sequence: TGCGCCAGCGGCAGGACTGGCGTCACCGGGGAGCTGTTTTTT.

The chain uses TRBV15 and TRBJ2-2, with 11 bases fitting TRBD2. CDR3 length: 19 residues. The V segment lost 4 bases and the J segment 7 bases; nucleotides outside the gene matches: 17. Germline CDR1 is LNHNV and CDR2 is YYDKDF (reference sequence). CDR3 residues: CATSTTEKPSGRLVGELFF. The CDR3 bases are TGTGCCACCAGCACGACAGAGAAGCCTAGCGGGAGGTTGGTCGGGGAGCTGTTTTTT.

This clone was counted at least ten times. The chain has TRBV6-1 and TRBJ2-7; unclear D gene. Trimming cost V 2 bases and J 4 bases, with 15 bases left between them. Germline CDR1 is MNHNS and CDR2 is SASEGT. The CDR3 has 15 amino acids. The CDR3 loop is CASSESPGEGYEQYF. As DNA, the CDR3 is TGTGCCAGCAGTGAATCTCCTGGGGAAGGGTACGAGCAGTACTTC.

V is TRBV30 and J is TRBJ1-1; D gene unclear. The germline gives CDR1 GTSNPN, CDR2 SVGIG (reference sequence). The CDR3 consists of 12 residues. Trimming shortened V by 1 base and J by 5 bases, and 8 bases separated the two germline ends. CDR3 sequence: CAWSAEGTEAFF. For the CDR3, the DNA is TGTGCCTGGAGTGCGGAGGGTACTGAAGCTTTCTTT.

The genes are TRBV5-3 and TRBJ1-1, with TRBD1 matching 7 bases. TRBV5-3 is an ORF, and what it does is uncertain. The CDR3 is made up of 17 amino acids. The V gene end was trimmed by 2 bases and the J gene end by 0 bases; junction bases not matched to a gene: 10. CDR3 nucleotides: TGTGCCAGAAGCTTCAGTAGTACAGGGGTCGTGAACACTGAAGCTTTCTTT. Translating it yields CARSFSSTGVVNTEAFF.

The gene calls are TRBV19 and TRBJ2-3; D unresolved. V lost 3 bases and J lost 5, with 6 bases in between. The germline gives CDR1 LNHDA, CDR2 SQIVND (reference sequence). The CDR3 is 12 amino acids. Here the CDR3 DNA reads TGTGCCAGTAGTATGATCTTAGATACGCAGTATTTT. Its protein is CASSMILDTQYF.